A single T cell receptor beta chain is shown here with its context. The antigen is undetermined. V was pared by 0 bases and J by 12 bases, with 7 bases of the junction left unmatched. Germline-derived CDR1 and CDR2 are LNHNV and YYDKDF (reference sequence). CDR3 size: 14 residues. The entry originates in a study of CD8+CD57+ T cells in acquired aplastic anemia. Whole-study context: An average of roughly 3 ug of DNA was obtained from sorted CD4+ and CD8+ cells. Read counts for CD4+ cells (from healthy donors) averaged about 10.8 million.

Study results and caveats: Patients and controls had CD8+ Simpson's diversity values that were not significantly distinct. Patients and controls were found to share over 25 CD8+ CDR3 sequences.

The template for TCR beta VDJ and CDR3 sequence profiling was genomic DNA. TCRdb itself ran the reads through MiXCR, one entry per CDR3 protein. The data hold fewer than 200,000 distinct CDR3 sequences, with 50% to 75% observed a single time. The clonotype was recovered from a human donor in good health. The sample taken for sequencing was sorted CD4+, CD8+, or CD8+CD57+ T cells (not recorded which) from PBMCs. The chain couples TRBV15 to TRBJ1-2; 10 nucleotides line up with TRBD1. CDR3 protein: CATSRDQGTGAHTF. The CDR3, as DNA: TGTGCCACCAGCAGAGATCAGGGGACAGGGGCCCACACCTTC.